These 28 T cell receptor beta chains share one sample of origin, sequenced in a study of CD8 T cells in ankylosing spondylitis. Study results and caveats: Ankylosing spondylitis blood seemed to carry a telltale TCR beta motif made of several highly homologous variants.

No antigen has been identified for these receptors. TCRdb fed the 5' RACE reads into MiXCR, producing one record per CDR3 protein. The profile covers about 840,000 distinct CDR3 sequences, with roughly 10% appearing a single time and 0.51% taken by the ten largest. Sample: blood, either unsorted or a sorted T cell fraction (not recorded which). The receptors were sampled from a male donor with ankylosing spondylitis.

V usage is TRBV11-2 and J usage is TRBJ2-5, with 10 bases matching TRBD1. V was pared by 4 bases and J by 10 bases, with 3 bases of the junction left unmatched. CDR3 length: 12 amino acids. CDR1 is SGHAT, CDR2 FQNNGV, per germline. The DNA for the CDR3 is TGTGCCAGCAGCTCGGACAGGGGGAACCAGTACTTC. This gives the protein CASSSDRGNQYF.

CDR3 sequence: CASSKTSGSSDTQYF. CDR3 DNA: TGCGCCAGCAGTAAAACTAGCGGGAGTTCAGATACGCAGTATTTT. The chain uses TRBV10-2 and TRBJ2-3; 11 nucleotides line up with TRBD2. The germline CDR1 and CDR2 sequences are WSHSY and SAAADI. This CDR3 spans 15 amino acids. J gave up 4 bases and V 5 bases, and 5 bases lay outside the gene matches.

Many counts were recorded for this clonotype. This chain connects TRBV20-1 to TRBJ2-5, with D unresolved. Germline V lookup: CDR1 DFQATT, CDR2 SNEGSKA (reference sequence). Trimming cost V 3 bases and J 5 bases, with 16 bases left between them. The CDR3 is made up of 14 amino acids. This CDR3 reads CSASEPRLRETQYF. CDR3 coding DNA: TGCAGTGCTAGTGAACCTAGATTGCGGGAGACCCAGTACTTC.

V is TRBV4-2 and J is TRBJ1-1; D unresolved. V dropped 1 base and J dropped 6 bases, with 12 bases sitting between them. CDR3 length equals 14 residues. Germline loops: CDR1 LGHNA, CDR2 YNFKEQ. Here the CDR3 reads CASSQGDSYAEAFF. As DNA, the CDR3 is TGTGCCAGCAGCCAAGGTGATTCGTACGCTGAAGCTTTCTTT.

CDR3 sequence reads: CAWSVVAGAYEQYF. The CDR3 coding sequence is TGTGCCTGGAGTGTCGTAGCGGGGGCCTACGAGCAGTACTTC. The rearrangement uses TRBV30 and TRBJ2-7; 9 bases fit TRBD2. Germline assignment: CDR1 GTSNPN and CDR2 SVGIG (reference sequence). With V trimmed by 0 bases and J by 2 bases, 2 bases remained unmatched. The CDR3 length is 14 residues.

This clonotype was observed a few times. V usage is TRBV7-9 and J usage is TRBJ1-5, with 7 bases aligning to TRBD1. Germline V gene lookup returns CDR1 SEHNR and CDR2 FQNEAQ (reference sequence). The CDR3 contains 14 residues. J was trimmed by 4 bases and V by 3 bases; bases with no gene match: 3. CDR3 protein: CASSLTGTNQPQHF. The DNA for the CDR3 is TGTGCCAGCAGCTTGACAGGGACGAATCAGCCCCAGCATTTT.

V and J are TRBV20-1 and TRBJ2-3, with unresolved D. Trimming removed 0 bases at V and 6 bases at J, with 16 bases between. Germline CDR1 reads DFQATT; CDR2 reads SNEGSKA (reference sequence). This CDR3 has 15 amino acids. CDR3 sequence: CSARDRGLAGDTQYF. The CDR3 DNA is TGCAGTGCTAGAGATAGAGGCCTCGCCGGTGATACGCAGTATTTT.

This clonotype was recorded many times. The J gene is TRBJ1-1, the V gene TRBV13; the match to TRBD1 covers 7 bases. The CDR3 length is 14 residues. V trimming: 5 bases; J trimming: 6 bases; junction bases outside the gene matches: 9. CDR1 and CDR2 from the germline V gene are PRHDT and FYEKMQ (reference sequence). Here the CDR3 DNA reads TGTGCCAGCAGCCTGAGACGACAGGGCGCTGAAGCTTTCTTT. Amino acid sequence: CASSLRRQGAEAFF.

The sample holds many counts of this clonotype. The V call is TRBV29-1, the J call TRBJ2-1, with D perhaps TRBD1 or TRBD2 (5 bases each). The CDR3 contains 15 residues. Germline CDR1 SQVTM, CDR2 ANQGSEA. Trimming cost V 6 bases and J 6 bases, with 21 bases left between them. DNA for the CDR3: TGCAGCGTAAGATCCCGGGGCCTTTCAGGCAATGAGCAGTTCTTC. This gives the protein CSVRSRGLSGNEQFF.

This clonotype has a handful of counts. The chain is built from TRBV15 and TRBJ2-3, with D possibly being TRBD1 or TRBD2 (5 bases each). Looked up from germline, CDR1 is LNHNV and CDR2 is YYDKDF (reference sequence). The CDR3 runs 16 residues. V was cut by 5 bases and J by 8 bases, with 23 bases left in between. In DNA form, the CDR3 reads TGTGCCACCAGCCCCCTGGGAAGGCAGGGTGGAGGTACGCAGTATTTT. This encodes CATSPLGRQGGGTQYF.

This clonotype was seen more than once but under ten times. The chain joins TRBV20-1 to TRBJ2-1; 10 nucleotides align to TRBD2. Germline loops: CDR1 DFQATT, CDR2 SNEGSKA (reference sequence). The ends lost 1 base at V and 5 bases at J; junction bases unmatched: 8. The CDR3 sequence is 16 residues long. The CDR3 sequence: CSARVGSSGSHNEQFF. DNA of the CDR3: TGCAGTGCTAGAGTAGGGTCTAGCGGGAGCCACAATGAGCAGTTCTTC.

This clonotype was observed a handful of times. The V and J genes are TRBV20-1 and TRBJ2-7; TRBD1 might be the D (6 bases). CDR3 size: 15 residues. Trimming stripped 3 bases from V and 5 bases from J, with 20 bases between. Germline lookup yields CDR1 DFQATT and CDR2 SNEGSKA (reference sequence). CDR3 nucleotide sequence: TGCAGTGCTAGGATGGCGCCAGGGGAATATCACGAGCAGTACTTC. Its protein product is CSARMAPGEYHEQYF.

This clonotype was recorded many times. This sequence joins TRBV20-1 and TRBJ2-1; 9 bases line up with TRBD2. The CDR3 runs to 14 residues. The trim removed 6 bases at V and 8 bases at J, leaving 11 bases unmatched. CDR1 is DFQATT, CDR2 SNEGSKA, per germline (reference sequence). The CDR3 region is CSAPILAGGDEQFF. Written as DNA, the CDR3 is TGCAGTGCCCCCATCCTGGCGGGAGGGGATGAGCAGTTCTTC.

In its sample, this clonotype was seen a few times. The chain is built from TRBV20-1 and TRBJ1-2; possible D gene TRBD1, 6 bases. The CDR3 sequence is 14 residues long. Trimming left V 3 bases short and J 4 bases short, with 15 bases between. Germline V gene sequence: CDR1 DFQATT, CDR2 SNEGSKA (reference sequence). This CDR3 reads CSASPNPGAYGYTF. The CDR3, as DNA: TGCAGTGCTAGTCCCAACCCAGGGGCCTATGGCTACACCTTC.

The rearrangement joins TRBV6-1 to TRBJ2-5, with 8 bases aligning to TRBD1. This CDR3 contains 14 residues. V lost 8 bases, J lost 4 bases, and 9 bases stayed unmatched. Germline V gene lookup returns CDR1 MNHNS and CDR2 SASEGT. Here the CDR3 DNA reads TGTGCCAGCCAGCACAGGGGGATCTCAGAGACCCAGTACTTC. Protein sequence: CASQHRGISETQYF.

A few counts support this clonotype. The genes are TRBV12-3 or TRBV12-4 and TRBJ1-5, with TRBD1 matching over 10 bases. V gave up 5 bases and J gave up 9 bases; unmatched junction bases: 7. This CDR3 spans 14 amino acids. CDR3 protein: CASSPDRGQGPQHF. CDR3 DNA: TGTGCCAGCAGTCCAGACAGGGGGCAGGGGCCCCAGCATTTT.

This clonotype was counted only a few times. The CDR3: CASSDVGGTEVYEQYF. CDR3 nucleotides: TGTGCCAGCAGCGACGTCGGAGGGACAGAAGTCTACGAGCAGTACTTC. The rearrangement uses TRBV11-2 and TRBJ2-7; tentatively, D is TRBD1 (7 bases). Germline V gives CDR1 SGHAT, CDR2 FQNNGV. The ends were cut back, 5 bases at V and 3 bases at J, with 20 bases in the middle. The length of the CDR3 is 16 residues.

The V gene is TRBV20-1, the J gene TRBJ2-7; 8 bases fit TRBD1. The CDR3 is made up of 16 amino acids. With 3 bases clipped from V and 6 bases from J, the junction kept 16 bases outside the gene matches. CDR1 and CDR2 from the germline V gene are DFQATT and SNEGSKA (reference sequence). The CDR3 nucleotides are TGCAGTGCTAGCTTCAGGACAGGGAACCGGTTCAGCGAGCAGTACTTC. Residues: CSASFRTGNRFSEQYF.

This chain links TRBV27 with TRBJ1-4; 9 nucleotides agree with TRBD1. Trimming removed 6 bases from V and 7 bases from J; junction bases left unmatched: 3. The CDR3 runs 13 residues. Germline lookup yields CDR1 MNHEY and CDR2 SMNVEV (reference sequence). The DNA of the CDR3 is TGTGCCAGCAGGGGACAGGGAACTGAAAAACTGTTTTTT. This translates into CASRGQGTEKLFF.

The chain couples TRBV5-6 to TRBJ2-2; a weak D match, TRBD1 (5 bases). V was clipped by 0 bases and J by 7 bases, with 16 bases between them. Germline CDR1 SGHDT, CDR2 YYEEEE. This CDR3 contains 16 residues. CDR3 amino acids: CASSLEAGLTLGELFF. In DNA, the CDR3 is TGTGCCAGCAGCTTGGAGGCAGGGCTAACCCTCGGGGAGCTGTTTTTT.

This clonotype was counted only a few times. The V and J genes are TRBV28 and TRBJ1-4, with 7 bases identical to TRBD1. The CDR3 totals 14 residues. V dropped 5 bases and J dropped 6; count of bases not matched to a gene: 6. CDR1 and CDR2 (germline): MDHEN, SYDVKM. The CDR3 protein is CASSHGTDDEKLFF. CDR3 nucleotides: TGTGCCAGCAGTCACGGGACAGATGATGAAAAACTGTTTTTT.

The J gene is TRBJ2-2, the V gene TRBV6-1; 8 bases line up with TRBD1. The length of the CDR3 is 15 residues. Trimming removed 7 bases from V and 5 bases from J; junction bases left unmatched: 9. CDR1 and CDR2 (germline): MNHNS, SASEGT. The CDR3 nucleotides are TGTGCCAGCAAGATAACAGGGGGTAGTACCGGGGAGCTGTTTTTT. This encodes CASKITGGSTGELFF.

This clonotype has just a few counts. The DNA of the CDR3 is TGTGCCAGCAGCTTAGTTGCTGGACACGGTTTAAGTCCAGATACGCAGTATTTT. Translating it yields CASSLVAGHGLSPDTQYF. J is TRBJ2-3 and V is TRBV7-8, with D tentatively TRBD1 (5 bases). The ends were cut back, 1 base at V and 4 bases at J, with 21 bases in the middle. Germline V gives CDR1 SGHVS, CDR2 FQNEAQ. The CDR3 totals 18 residues.

The CDR3 region is CSVLSGTNTGELFF. The CDR3 region has the DNA TGCAGCGTTCTTAGCGGGACTAACACCGGGGAGCTGTTTTTT. The rearrangement links TRBV29-1 to TRBJ2-2; the match to TRBD2 covers 8 bases. The CDR3 consists of 14 residues. Germline values: CDR1 SQVTM, CDR2 ANQGSEA. V was clipped by 5 bases and J by 2 bases; unmatched bases: 4.

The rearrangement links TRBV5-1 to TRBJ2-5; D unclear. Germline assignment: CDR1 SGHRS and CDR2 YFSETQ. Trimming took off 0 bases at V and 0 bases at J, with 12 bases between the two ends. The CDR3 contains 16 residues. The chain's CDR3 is CASSLVRSRYQETQYF. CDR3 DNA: TGCGCCAGCAGCTTGGTCCGGAGCAGGTACCAAGAGACCCAGTACTTC.

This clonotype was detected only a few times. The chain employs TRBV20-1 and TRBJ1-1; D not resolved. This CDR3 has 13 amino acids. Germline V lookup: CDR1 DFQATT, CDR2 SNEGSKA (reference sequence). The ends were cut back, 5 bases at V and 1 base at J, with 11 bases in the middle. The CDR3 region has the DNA TGCAGTGCTTCTGGAACAGCGAACACTGAAGCTTTCTTT. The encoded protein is CSASGTANTEAFF.

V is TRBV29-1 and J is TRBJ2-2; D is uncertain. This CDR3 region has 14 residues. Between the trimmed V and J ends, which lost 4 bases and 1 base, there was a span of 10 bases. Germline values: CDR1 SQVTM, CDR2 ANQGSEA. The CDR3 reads CSVVERLNTGELFF. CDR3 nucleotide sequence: TGCAGCGTTGTGGAAAGATTGAACACCGGGGAGCTGTTTTTT.

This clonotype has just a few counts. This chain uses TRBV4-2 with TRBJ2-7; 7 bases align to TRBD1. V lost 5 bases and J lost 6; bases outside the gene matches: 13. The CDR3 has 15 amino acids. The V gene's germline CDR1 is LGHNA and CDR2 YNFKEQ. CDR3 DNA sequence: TGTGCCAGCAGCTCCTTGGACAGGAGAGGGGCCGAGCAGTACTTC. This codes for CASSSLDRRGAEQYF.